This TCR beta chain was observed in a study of T cell responses to AZD1222 COVID-19 vaccine. TCRdb's table, derived via immunoSEQ multiplex PCR, lists solely in-frame clones and lacks some. Seen here are roughly 100,000 clones, over 85% observed once, and the top ten hold 4% to 5.5%. Findings and limits, study-wide: Only six people who got AZD1222 tested seropositive at baseline. CD4 TCRs covered the whole spike, strongest at regions 160-218 and 743-854.

With respect to this clone: Its antigen is undetermined.

Trimming shortened V by 5 bases and J by 4 bases, and 15 bases separated the two germline ends. The CDR3 is 14 amino acids. Germline V lookup: CDR1 SGDLS, CDR2 YYNGEE. The chain links TRBV9 to TRBJ1-2; tentative D call: TRBD1 (5 bases). The receptor was derived from an adult in good health. Sequencing was performed on peripheral blood, taken on day 0 of AZD1222 vaccination. DNA of the CDR3: TGTGCCAGCAGGCGTCAGGGATTAGGCTATGGCTACACCTTC. This translates into CASRRQGLGYGYTF.